Presented here are 24 T cell receptor beta chains from one specimen sequenced in a study of T cell changes during pregnancy in multiple sclerosis. TCRdb's copy holds only in-frame clones and misses some; the assay was immunoSEQ multiplex PCR. The table has fewer than 70,000 clones, roughly 92% seen once. The source was CD8+ T cells from peripheral blood mononuclear cells, collected in the third trimester of pregnancy. The receptors come from a female donor with multiple sclerosis, enrolled in a pregnancy study.

The V and J genes are TRBV27 and TRBJ2-2, with 9 bases identical to TRBD2. After removal of 5 bases from V and 6 bases from J, the junction contained 10 bases not matched to a gene. The CDR3 sequence is 16 residues long. CDR1 MNHEY and CDR2 SMNVEV come from the germline V gene (reference sequence). CDR3 sequence reads: CASSHSSGNWAGELFF. The DNA of the CDR3 is TGTGCCAGCAGTCACTCTAGCGGGAATTGGGCCGGGGAGCTGTTTTTT.

The CDR3 here is CASSLATGEITEAFF. CDR3 sequence (DNA): TGTGCCAGCAGTTTAGCGACAGGGGAGATCACTGAAGCTTTCTTT. The chain joins TRBV28 to TRBJ1-1; TRBD1 matches at 8 bases. Germline lookup yields CDR1 MDHEN and CDR2 SYDVKM. The CDR3 covers 15 residues. Germline trimming cut 2 bases from V and 4 bases from J; bases unmatched to any gene: 6.

J is TRBJ2-7 and V is TRBV13; a weak D match, TRBD1 (6 bases). CDR3 length equals 14 residues. Trimming removed 4 bases at V and 3 bases at J, with 13 bases between. The germline CDR1 and CDR2 sequences are PRHDT and FYEKMQ (reference sequence). CDR3 in DNA: TGTGCCAGCAGCTCCCGGACAGTCCTCTACGAGCAGTACTTC. Translating gives CASSSRTVLYEQYF.

This rearrangement joins TRBV4-1 to TRBJ2-1, with a tentative D call TRBD2 (6 bases). The CDR3 has 14 residues. The germline CDR1 and CDR2 sequences are MGHRA and YSYEKL. V dropped 1 base and J dropped 7 bases, with 11 bases sitting between them. The CDR3 here is CASSQGLLANEQFF. CDR3 nucleotide sequence: TGCGCCAGCAGCCAAGGTCTTCTAGCGAATGAGCAGTTCTTC.

This chain connects TRBV6-6 to TRBJ1-1; D uncertain. V was trimmed by 6 bases and J by 5 bases, leaving 13 bases between them. CDR1 is MNHNY and CDR2 is SVGAGI in the germline V gene (reference sequence). CDR3 length equals 13 residues. In DNA, the CDR3 is TGTGCCAGCAGACAGAATGGGTGGACTGAAGCTTTCTTT. Its translation: CASRQNGWTEAFF.

Here the CDR3 DNA reads TGTGCCAGTAGCCCTCTAGCGGGAGAAACCTACGAGCAGTACTTC. Protein: CASSPLAGETYEQYF. J is TRBJ2-7 and V is TRBV19, with 10 bases identical to TRBD2. This CDR3 has 15 residues. Germline V CDR1 and CDR2: LNHDA, SQIVND (reference sequence). V lost 6 bases, J lost 2 bases, and 7 bases stayed unmatched.

The V and J genes are TRBV4-1 and TRBJ1-1, with TRBD1 as a possible D gene (5 bases). Trimming cost V 4 bases and J 0 bases, with 6 bases left between them. The CDR3 contains 13 residues. Germline V gene sequence: CDR1 MGHRA, CDR2 YSYEKL. The CDR3 loop reads CASSRQMNTEAFF. The DNA of the CDR3 is TGCGCCAGCAGCCGACAGATGAACACTGAAGCTTTCTTT.

This rearrangement joins TRBV27 to TRBJ2-5, with D perhaps TRBD2 (7 bases). CDR1 is MNHEY and CDR2 is SMNVEV in the germline V gene (reference sequence). CDR3 size: 15 residues. The V gene lost 6 bases and the J gene lost 2 bases, with 16 bases spanning the gap. The CDR3 DNA reads TGTGCCAGCAGGAGAGAACAGGGAGGGCAAGAGACCCAGTACTTC. Translated: CASRREQGGQETQYF.

The V and J genes are TRBV6-5 and TRBJ2-7; the D is unclear. The V end was cut by 0 bases, the J end by 5 bases, with 5 bases between. CDR3 length: 12 residues. The germline CDR1 and CDR2 sequences are MNHEY and SVGAGI. The DNA of the CDR3 is TGTGCCAGCAGTTACTCGAGCCACGAGCAGTACTTC. The encoded protein is CASSYSSHEQYF.

The rearrangement joins TRBV7-6 to TRBJ2-5; D gene ambiguous. This CDR3 spans 11 amino acids. The V end was cut by 6 bases, the J end by 5 bases, with 7 bases between. Germline assignment: CDR1 SGHVS and CDR2 FNYEAQ. The DNA of the CDR3 is TGTGCCAGCAGTACATTCGAGACCCAGTACTTC. Protein: CASSTFETQYF.

This sequence joins TRBV29-1 and TRBJ2-1; TRBD2 matches 7 bases. J lost 6 bases, V lost 7 bases, and 0 bases had no gene match. The CDR3 is made up of 10 amino acids. Germline CDR1 and CDR2: SQVTM and ANQGSEA. The DNA of the CDR3 is TGCAGCGGGGGGGGCAATGAGCAGTTCTTC. Amino acids: CSGGGNEQFF.

This chain joins TRBV6-6 and TRBJ2-7; 13 bases align to TRBD2. J lost 2 bases, V lost 2 bases, and 0 bases had no gene match. The CDR3 is made up of 15 amino acids. The germline gives CDR1 MNHNY, CDR2 SVGAGI (reference sequence). This chain's CDR3 is CASSYGLAGAYEQYF. The CDR3 DNA reads TGTGCCAGCAGTTACGGACTAGCGGGGGCCTACGAGCAGTACTTC.

The V gene is TRBV6-4, the J gene TRBJ2-2; D gene unclear. The CDR3 sequence is 15 residues long. Trimming took off 0 bases at V and 0 bases at J, with 5 bases between the two ends. Germline loops: CDR1 MRHNA, CDR2 SNTAGT. CDR3 residues: CASSDSTTNTGELFF. In nucleotides, the CDR3 is TGTGCCAGCAGTGACTCAACAACGAACACCGGGGAGCTGTTTTTT.

The V and J genes are TRBV27 and TRBJ2-1, with TRBD2 matching 7 bases. With V trimmed by 2 bases and J by 6 bases, 7 bases remained unmatched. The CDR3 has 15 residues. Germline-derived CDR1 and CDR2 are MNHEY and SMNVEV (reference sequence). The CDR3: CASSLGASGRNEQFF. The CDR3 bases are TGTGCCAGCAGTTTAGGGGCTAGCGGCCGCAATGAGCAGTTCTTC.

The V and J genes are TRBV27 and TRBJ2-1; D might be TRBD1 (6 bases). V was pared by 5 bases and J by 7 bases, with 12 bases between. This CDR3 contains 13 residues. CDR1 and CDR2 (germline): MNHEY, SMNVEV (reference sequence). CDR3 sequence reads: CASSTGHLNEQFF. The CDR3 DNA reads TGTGCCAGCAGTACGGGACATTTAAATGAGCAGTTCTTC.

The rearrangement links TRBV7-9 to TRBJ2-7, with a weak D call TRBD1 (5 bases). Germline V gene data show CDR1 as SEHNR and CDR2 as FQNEAQ (reference sequence). Trimming cost V 1 base and J 4 bases, with 11 bases left between them. The CDR3 is made up of 14 amino acids. CDR3 in amino acids: CASSLVTGFYEQYF. In DNA, the CDR3 is TGTGCCAGCAGCTTAGTAACAGGATTTTACGAGCAGTACTTC.

The V gene is TRBV27, the J gene TRBJ2-5; D possibly corresponds to TRBD2 (6 bases). The V end lost 6 bases, the J end lost 0 bases, and 11 bases lay between the germline ends. This CDR3 has 14 amino acids. The germline gives CDR1 MNHEY, CDR2 SMNVEV (reference sequence). The CDR3 region is CASSTQRDQETQYF. The CDR3 coding sequence is TGTGCCAGCAGCACCCAGCGGGACCAAGAGACCCAGTACTTC.

The chain joins TRBV7-8 to TRBJ2-2; D is ambiguous. V lost 6 bases, J lost 1 base, and 9 bases lay in between. There are 14 residues in the CDR3. Per the germline V gene, CDR1 is SGHVS and CDR2 is FQNEAQ. The CDR3 nucleotides read TGTGCCAGCAGGGGCAGAGTGAACACCGGGGAGCTGTTTTTT. Translating gives CASRGRVNTGELFF.

The chain employs TRBV12-5 and TRBJ2-7, with D perhaps matching TRBD1 (5 bases). In germline, CDR1 is LGHNT, CDR2 FRNRAP. Trimming removed 3 bases from V and 4 bases from J, with 16 bases in between. The CDR3 is 15 amino acids. CDR3 region: CASGFRGNGSYEQYF. The CDR3, as DNA: TGTGCTAGTGGTTTTAGGGGAAACGGATCTTACGAGCAGTACTTC.

The chain is built from TRBV9 and TRBJ2-7, with D hard to call. The CDR3 has 14 amino acids. Per the germline V gene, CDR1 is SGDLS and CDR2 is YYNGEE. Between the trimmed V and J ends, which lost 0 bases and 1 base, there was a span of 8 bases. The CDR3 DNA sequence: TGTGCCAGCAGCGTAGGAGACAAGTCCTACGAGCAGTACTTC. It yields the protein CASSVGDKSYEQYF.

The V gene is TRBV6-1, the J gene TRBJ1-3; D is unresolved. CDR3 size: 14 residues. The V gene lost 0 bases and the J gene lost 3 bases, with 6 bases spanning the gap. From germline, CDR1 is MNHNS and CDR2 SASEGT. This CDR3 reads CASSEATSGNTIYF. Written as DNA, the CDR3 is TGTGCCAGCAGTGAAGCTACGAGTGGAAACACCATATATTTT.

The chain uses TRBV6-4 and TRBJ2-2, with 8 bases lining up with TRBD2. J lost 3 bases, V lost 7 bases, and 4 bases had no gene match. CDR1 is MRHNA and CDR2 is SNTAGT in the germline V gene. The CDR3 spans 14 residues. The CDR3 is CASKSGSDTGELFF. The CDR3 DNA reads TGTGCCAGCAAGAGCGGGAGCGACACCGGGGAGCTGTTTTTT.

The chain combines TRBV18 with TRBJ2-3, with 8 bases lining up with TRBD2. Unmatched junction bases numbered 5, after V lost 1 base and J lost 2 bases. In germline, CDR1 is KGHSH, CDR2 LQKENI. This CDR3 region has 16 residues. This CDR3 is CASSPLLAVNTDTQYF. Written as DNA, the CDR3 is TGTGCCAGCTCACCACTACTAGCGGTTAACACAGATACGCAGTATTTT.

The gene calls are TRBV6-5 and TRBJ2-5; 9 bases align to TRBD1. CDR3 length: 15 amino acids. V lost 2 bases to trimming and J lost 5 bases; unmatched junction nucleotides: 6. From germline, CDR1 is MNHEY and CDR2 SVGAGI. The CDR3 DNA is TGTGCCAGCAGTTACGGAGACAGGGGGACGGAGACCCAGTACTTC. Translation gives CASSYGDRGTETQYF.